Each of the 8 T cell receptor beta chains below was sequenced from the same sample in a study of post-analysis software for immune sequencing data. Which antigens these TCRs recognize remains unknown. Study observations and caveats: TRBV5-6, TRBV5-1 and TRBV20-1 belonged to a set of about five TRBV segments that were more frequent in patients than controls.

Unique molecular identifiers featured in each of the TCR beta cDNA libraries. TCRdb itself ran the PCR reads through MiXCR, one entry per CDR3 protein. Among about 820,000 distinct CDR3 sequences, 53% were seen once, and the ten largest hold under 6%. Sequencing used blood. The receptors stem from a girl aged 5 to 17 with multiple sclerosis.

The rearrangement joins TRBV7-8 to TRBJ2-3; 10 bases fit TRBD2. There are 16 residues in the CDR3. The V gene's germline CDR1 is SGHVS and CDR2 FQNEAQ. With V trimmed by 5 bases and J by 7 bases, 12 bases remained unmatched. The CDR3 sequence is CASSRLGLAGANTQYF. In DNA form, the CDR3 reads TGTGCCAGCAGCCGACTGGGGCTAGCGGGAGCGAATACGCAGTATTTT. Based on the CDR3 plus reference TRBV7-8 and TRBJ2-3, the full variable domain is GAGVSQSPRYKVAKRGQDVALRCDPISGHVSLFWYQQALGQGPEFLTYFQNEAQLDKSGLPSDRFFAERPEGSVSTLKIQRTQQEDSAVYLCASSRLGLAGANTQYFGPGTRLTVL.

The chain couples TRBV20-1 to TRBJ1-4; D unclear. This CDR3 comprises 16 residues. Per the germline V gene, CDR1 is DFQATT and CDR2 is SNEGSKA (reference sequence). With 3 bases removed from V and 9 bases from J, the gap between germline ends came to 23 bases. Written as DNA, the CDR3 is TGCAGTGCTAGTTTTCCGATCGGGCAGAGTGTTAAAAAACTGTTTTTT. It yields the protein CSASFPIGQSVKKLFF.

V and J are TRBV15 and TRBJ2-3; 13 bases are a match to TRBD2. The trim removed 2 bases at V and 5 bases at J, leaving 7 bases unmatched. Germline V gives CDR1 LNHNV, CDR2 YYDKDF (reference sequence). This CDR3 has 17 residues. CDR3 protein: CATSRLGTSGNQDTQYF. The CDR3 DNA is TGTGCCACCAGCAGACTAGGGACTAGCGGGAATCAAGATACGCAGTATTTT.

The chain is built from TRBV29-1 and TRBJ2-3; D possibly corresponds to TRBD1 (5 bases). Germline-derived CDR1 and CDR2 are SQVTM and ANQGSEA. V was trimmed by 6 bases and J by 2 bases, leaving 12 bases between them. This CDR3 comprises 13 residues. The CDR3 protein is CSVFRVVTDTQYF. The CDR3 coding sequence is TGCAGCGTCTTCAGGGTAGTCACAGATACGCAGTATTTT.

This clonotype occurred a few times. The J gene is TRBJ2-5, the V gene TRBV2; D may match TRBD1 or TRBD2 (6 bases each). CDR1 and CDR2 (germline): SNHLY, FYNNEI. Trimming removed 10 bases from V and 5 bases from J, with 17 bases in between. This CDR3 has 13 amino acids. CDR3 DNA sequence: TGTGCCAAGAGGAGGGGGAACGAGGAGACCCAGTACTTC. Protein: CAKRRGNEETQYF.

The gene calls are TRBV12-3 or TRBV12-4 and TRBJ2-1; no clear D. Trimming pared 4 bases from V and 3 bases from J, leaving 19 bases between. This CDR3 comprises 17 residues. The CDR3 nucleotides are TGTGCCAGCAGTTCAGGCCTCGGCGGCAGAATCTACAATGAGCAGTTCTTC. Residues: CASSSGLGGRIYNEQFF.

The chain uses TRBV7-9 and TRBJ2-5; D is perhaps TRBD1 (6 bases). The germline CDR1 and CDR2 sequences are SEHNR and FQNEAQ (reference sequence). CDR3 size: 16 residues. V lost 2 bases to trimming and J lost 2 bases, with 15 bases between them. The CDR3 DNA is TGTGCCAGCAGCTTAAGCTCTCGGACAGAGCAAGAGACCCAGTACTTC. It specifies CASSLSSRTEQETQYF. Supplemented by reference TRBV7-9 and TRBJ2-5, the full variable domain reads DTGVSQNPRHKITKRGQNVTFRCDPISEHNRLYWYRQTLGQGPEFLTYFQNEAQLEKSRLLSDRFSAERPKGSFSTLEIQRTEQGDSAMYLCASSLSSRTEQETQYFGPGTRLLVL.

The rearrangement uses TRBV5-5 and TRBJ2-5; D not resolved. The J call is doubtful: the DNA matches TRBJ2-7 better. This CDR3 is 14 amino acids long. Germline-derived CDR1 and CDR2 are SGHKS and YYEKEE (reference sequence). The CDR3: CASSPGRSVTEQYF. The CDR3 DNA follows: TGTGCCAGCAGCCCAGGCAGAAGCGTTACCGAGCAGTACTTC.